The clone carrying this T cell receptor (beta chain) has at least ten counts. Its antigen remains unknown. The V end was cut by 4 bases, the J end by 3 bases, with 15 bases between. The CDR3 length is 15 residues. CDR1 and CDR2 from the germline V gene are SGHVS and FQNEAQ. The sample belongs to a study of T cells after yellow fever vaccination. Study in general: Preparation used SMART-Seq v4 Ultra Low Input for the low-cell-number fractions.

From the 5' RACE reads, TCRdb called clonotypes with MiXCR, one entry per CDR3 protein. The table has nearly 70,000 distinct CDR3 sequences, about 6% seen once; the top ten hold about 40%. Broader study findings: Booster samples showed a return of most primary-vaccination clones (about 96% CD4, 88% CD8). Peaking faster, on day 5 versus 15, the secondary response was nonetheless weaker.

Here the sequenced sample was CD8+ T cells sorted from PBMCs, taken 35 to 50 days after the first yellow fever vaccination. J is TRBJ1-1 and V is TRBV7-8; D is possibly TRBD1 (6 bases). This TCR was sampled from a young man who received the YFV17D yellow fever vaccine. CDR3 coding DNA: TGTGCCAGCAGCTCCACCAGGGGTTACGACACTGAAGCTTTCTTT. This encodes CASSSTRGYDTEAFF.